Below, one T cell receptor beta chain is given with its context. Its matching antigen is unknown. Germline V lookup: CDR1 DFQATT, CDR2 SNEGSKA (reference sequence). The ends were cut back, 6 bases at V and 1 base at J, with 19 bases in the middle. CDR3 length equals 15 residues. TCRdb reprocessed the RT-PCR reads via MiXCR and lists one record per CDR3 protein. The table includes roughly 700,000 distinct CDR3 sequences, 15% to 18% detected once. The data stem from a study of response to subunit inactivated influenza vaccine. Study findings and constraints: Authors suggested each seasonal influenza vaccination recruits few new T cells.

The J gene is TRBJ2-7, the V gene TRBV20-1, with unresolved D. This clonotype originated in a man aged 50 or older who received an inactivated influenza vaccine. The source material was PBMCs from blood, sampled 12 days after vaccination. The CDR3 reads CSARAGTSVSYEQYF. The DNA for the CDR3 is TGCAGTGCACGAGCCGGAACGTCTGTTTCCTACGAGCAGTACTTC.